This TCR beta chain was recovered during a study of cytomegalovirus exposure and HLA in healthy donors. Overall study results and limits: There were around 160 TCR beta chains listed as cytomegalovirus-associated.

Donors came from a validation cohort of some 110 subjects, distinct from the first 666-subject cohort. A remark on this clone: Its target is not known.

Here immunoSEQ multiplex PCR was the method, and the copy in TCRdb shows in-frame clones only, minus some. The top ten hold under 2% of the sample, which has 130,000 or so clones, 80% to 90% seen once. V lost 5 bases, J lost 5 bases, and 8 bases stayed unmatched. Germline CDR1 is PRHDT and CDR2 is FYEKMQ (reference sequence). The CDR3 totals 15 residues. The origin of this receptor is a woman under 30 in good health and CMV-seronegative. The specimen was PBMCs. V gene TRBV13 combines with J gene TRBJ2-3, with 9 bases matching TRBD1. CDR3 amino acids: CASSPNRGLKDTQYF. In DNA form, the CDR3 reads TGTGCCAGCAGCCCAAACAGGGGGCTTAAAGATACGCAGTATTTT.